This TCR beta chain is from a study of memory CD4+ T cells and cytomegalovirus serostatus. In the study overall: Of the healthy Belgian adults, 9 were CMV seropositive and 20 to 30 seronegative.

The method was immunoSEQ multiplex PCR; TCRdb's version includes in-frame clones alone and lacks a portion of them. The sample records about 41,000 clones, roughly 83% being singletons. Broader study findings: The CMV-associated TCR signature appears largely within the CD4+ memory repertoire. About 40% of the roughly 160 known CMV-associated TCRbeta sequences appeared in CD4+ memory.

The sort gate was single viable CD3+CD4+CD8-CD45RO+ cells for memory CD4+ T cells. Donors' CMV status reflects serum IgG against pp150, pp28, p38, p52. With respect to this clone: No antigen is known for it. Different DNA sequences within this sample yield the same CDR3.

The CDR3 contains 13 residues. The ends were cut back, 5 bases at V and 3 bases at J, with 13 bases in the middle. Germline-derived CDR1 and CDR2 are SQVTM and ANQGSEA. Sequenced material: memory CD4+ T cells from blood. The source of this sequence is an adult in good health and CMV-seronegative. J is TRBJ1-2 and V is TRBV29-1; D possibly corresponds to TRBD1 (5 bases). The DNA for the CDR3 is TGCAGCGTTATTGGACAAACCCACTATGGCTACACCTTC. Protein: CSVIGQTHYGYTF.